This is a list of T cell receptor beta chains from one sample in a study of shared clonotypes between healthy human individuals. Sequencing was performed with immunoSEQ multiplex PCR; in TCRdb, only in-frame clones are kept and a portion is missing. This table holds roughly 2.4 million clones, more than 90% found once. Input material: naive CD4+ T cells sorted from blood. The receptors originated from a man aged 18 to 29 in good health. CDR3s include the opening cysteine and the closing phenylalanine or tryptophan. A D gene is named only where the DNA matches it firmly.

v_call	d_call	j_call	cdr3_aa
TRBV5-1	.	TRBJ2-7	CASSLEGSSYEQYF
TRBV2	.	TRBJ2-7	CASRGRAYEQYF
TRBV6-1	.	TRBJ1-5	CASSRGTGNQPQHF
TRBV7-9	.	TRBJ2-1	CASSLQGYEQFF
TRBV7-9	.	TRBJ1-1	CASSFYARDQAFF
TRBV2	TRBD1	TRBJ1-5	CASTQRGTGSNQPQHF
TRBV28	.	TRBJ2-5	CASWGAPGQETQYF
TRBV9	.	TRBJ1-2	CASTPGGANYGYTF
TRBV5-1	TRBD2	TRBJ2-2	CASSGTSSPNTGELFF
TRBV19	.	TRBJ2-5	CASSISIGGLETQYF
TRBV11-1	.	TRBJ1-5	CASSPGAGASQPQHF
TRBV4-3	.	TRBJ1-6	CASSQDYGRVNSPLHF
TRBV30	.	TRBJ2-2	CAWSAKDIPTGELFF